This TCR beta chain is from a study of blood T cells in healthy people across ages. This clonotype has just a few counts. The CDR3 length is 15 residues. V lost 5 bases and J lost 1; bases outside the gene matches: 7. The V gene's germline CDR1 is SGHAT and CDR2 FQDESV (reference sequence). The authors ran a second PCR of about 7 to 11 cycles using a sample-barcoded 5' primer and a J-beta primer mix. One entry per CDR3 protein, called by TCRdb with MiXCR from the 5' RACE reads. The data contain 1.5 million to 2 million distinct CDR3 sequences, roughly two fifths of them singletons. The sequence derives from a human donor in good health. The chain couples TRBV11-1 to TRBJ1-2; 7 nucleotides agree with TRBD1. Sequencing input: blood. In nucleotides, the CDR3 is TGTGCCAGCAGCAAGAGACAGGGAGATAACTATGGCTACACCTTC. Translation gives CASSKRQGDNYGYTF.